This is a list of T cell receptor beta chains from one sample in a study of T-cell memory formation after mild COVID-19. TCRdb passed the 5' RACE reads through MiXCR, listing each CDR3 protein once. The table lists over 55,000 distinct CDR3 sequences, more than 8% of them singletons. Sequencing was done on a sample of PBMCs or a T cell subset sorted from them (not recorded which). Source of these receptors: a young man who had mild COVID-19 (a few samples of this study predate the infection). Cell type and time point are not known. CDR3s include the opening cysteine and the closing phenylalanine or tryptophan. The D gene is left open where the match is weak. Clone size is shown for a subset of rows, as once, few, many or a class of expanded clone.

TGTGCCAGTAGTATTGGACAGGCGAGCGGCTACACCTTC	CASSIGQASGYTF	once	TRBD1	TRBV19	TRBJ1-2
TGTGCCAGCAGCTTGAATAATTCACCCCTCCACTTT	CASSLNNSPLHF	.	.	TRBV5-6	TRBJ1-6
TGCGCCAGCAGCTTAGGGATCAATCAGCCCCAGCATTTT	CASSLGINQPQHF	few	.	TRBV5-1	TRBJ1-5
TGCAGTGCTAGAGATCCCCGCTCCCAAAGCTATGGCTACACCTTC	CSARDPRSQSYGYTF	few	.	TRBV20-1	TRBJ1-2
TGTGCCAGCAGTCTTAGGGCAGGGGGCCAAGAGACCCAGTACTTC	CASSLRAGGQETQYF	many	TRBD1	TRBV6-1	TRBJ2-5
TGCAGTGCTGACAGGGGGCAAACTAATGAAAAACTGTTTTTT	CSADRGQTNEKLFF	once	TRBD1	TRBV20-1	TRBJ1-4
TGTGCCAGCCGGCTAGCGGTGGCCTACGAGCAGTACTTC	CASRLAVAYEQYF	few	TRBD2	TRBV6-2/TRBV6-3	TRBJ2-7
TGTGCCAGCACCCCGTGGGGGACAGGCACCGGGGAGCTGTTTTTT	CASTPWGTGTGELFF	.	TRBD1	TRBV7-2	TRBJ2-2
TGTGCCAGCAGCCCGACAGGTCCTAGACCAGATACGCAGTATTTT	CASSPTGPRPDTQYF	.	.	TRBV5-6	TRBJ2-3
TGTGCCAGCAGCCCCGCGACAGGGGAAGAGACCCAGTACTTC	CASSPATGEETQYF	few	TRBD1	TRBV6-6	TRBJ2-5
TGTGCCAGCAGCGCAGGGGGACCGACTAACTATGGCTACACCTTC	CASSAGGPTNYGYTF	.	TRBD1	TRBV9	TRBJ1-2
TGTGCCAGCAGCCGGGGCCGGGGTACCTACGAGCAGTACTTC	CASSRGRGTYEQYF	.	.	TRBV3-1	TRBJ2-7
TGTGCCAGCAGTTTTCTAGCGGGGGCTTCGGATACGCAGTATTTT	CASSFLAGASDTQYF	.	TRBD2	TRBV12-3/TRBV12-4	TRBJ2-3
TGTGCCAGCACTCCCTTCGGGGAAAAACTGTTTTTT	CASTPFGEKLFF	.	.	TRBV7-9	TRBJ1-4
TGTGCCAGCAGTTCACTAACGGGCACTAATGAAAAACTGTTTTTT	CASSSLTGTNEKLFF	.	.	TRBV28	TRBJ1-4
TGTGCCAGCAGCACATACAGGGCTGGGGCCAACGTCCTGACTTTC	CASSTYRAGANVLTF	once	.	TRBV5-6	TRBJ2-6
TGTGCCAGCTCACGGGACAGACCTATGAGCGGGGAGCTGTTTTTT	CASSRDRPMSGELFF	.	TRBD1	TRBV18	TRBJ2-2
TGTGCCAGCTCACCACTCGGGCGGCAGGGGCGGGACGAGCAGTACTTC	CASSPLGRQGRDEQYF	.	.	TRBV18	TRBJ2-7
TGTGCCAGCAGTCTCCGGGACAGGGGGCGCGGGACCGGGGAGCTGTTTTTT	CASSLRDRGRGTGELFF	few	TRBD1	TRBV11-2	TRBJ2-2
TGTGCCAGCAGCGTAGAGGGGTCGCCAAATAATTCACCCCTCCACTTT	CASSVEGSPNNSPLHF	few	.	TRBV9	TRBJ1-6
TGTGCCAGCAGCCGGGGTACCTTCTACGAGCAGTACTTC	CASSRGTFYEQYF	.	.	TRBV3-1	TRBJ2-7
TGTGCCAGCAGGGCGACAGATACGCAGTATTTT	CASRATDTQYF	.	.	TRBV6-6	TRBJ2-3
TGTGCCAGCAGGCCGCAGGGGTTACGAAAGAGCTCCTACAATGAGCAGTTCTTC	CASRPQGLRKSSYNEQFF	few	.	TRBV7-2	TRBJ2-1
TGTGCCAGCAGCTTAGACTCCGGGTCGCAGTATTTT	CASSLDSGSQYF	few	.	TRBV7-3	TRBJ2-3
TGTGCCAGTAGTCTTCAAATCGGGGAGCTGTTTTTT	CASSLQIGELFF	few	.	TRBV19	TRBJ2-2
TGTGCCAGCAGCTTGCTCGGACTAGCGGGCAGCAATGAGCAGTTCTTC	CASSLLGLAGSNEQFF	many	TRBD2	TRBV7-9	TRBJ2-1
TGCGCCAGCAGCATGTCTAGCGGGGCGATAAACACCGGGGAGCTGTTTTTT	CASSMSSGAINTGELFF	few	TRBD2	TRBV5-1	TRBJ2-2
TGCGCCAGCAGCCAAGACACTAGCGGGAGAGATACGCAGTATTTT	CASSQDTSGRDTQYF	few	TRBD2	TRBV4-3	TRBJ2-3
TGTGCCAGCAGTTTGGCGGACGGCTACGAGCAGTACTTC	CASSLADGYEQYF	few	.	TRBV12-3/TRBV12-4	TRBJ2-7
TGTGCCAGCAGCACGGGACAGGGGGCCAACGAGCAGTACTTC	CASSTGQGANEQYF	.	TRBD1	TRBV12-3/TRBV12-4	TRBJ2-7
TGCGCCAGCAGCCAAGTCTTAACGAGTGCGGGGTCCTACAATGAGCAGTTCTTC	CASSQVLTSAGSYNEQFF	.	.	TRBV4-3	TRBJ2-1
TGCGCCAGCAGCTGGACTAGCAATGAGCAGTTCTTC	CASSWTSNEQFF	.	TRBD2	TRBV5-1	TRBJ2-1
TGCAGTGCTGGCCTGGGGGGCGATGGCTACACCTTC	CSAGLGGDGYTF	many	.	TRBV20-1	TRBJ1-2